The 6 T cell receptor beta chains given below trace back to one sample, sequenced in a study of T cell repertoires in aging, cancer and after chemotherapy. TCR beta rearrangements were amplified from peripheral blood genomic DNA. TRB rearrangements spanning V, D and J were amplified using mixed TRB-A/B primers. TCRdb recomputed calls from the multiplex PCR reads with MiXCR, one row per CDR3 protein. This table has roughly 1,900 distinct CDR3 sequences, 64% appearing once. The sample comprised blood. The receptors come from a human donor with a solid tumor.

This chain links TRBV7-3 with TRBJ1-2, with 7 bases that match TRBD1. Germline CDR1 and CDR2: SGHTA and FQGTGA. V dropped 2 bases and J dropped 6; count of bases not matched to a gene: 3. This CDR3 contains 13 residues. For the CDR3, the DNA is TGTGCCAGCAGCTTAGTGACAGGGAATGGCTACACCTTC. Its translation: CASSLVTGNGYTF. Combining the CDR3 with reference TRBV7-3 and TRBJ1-2 gives the whole variable domain GAGVSQTPSNKVTEKGKYVELRCDPISGHTALYWYRQSLGQGPEFLIYFQGTGAADDSGLPNDRFFAVRPEGSVSTLKIQRTERGDSAVYLCASSLVTGNGYTFGSGTRLTVV.

This chain joins TRBV13 and TRBJ2-1; TRBD2 matches 8 bases. This CDR3 has 15 amino acids. CDR1 is PRHDT, CDR2 FYEKMQ, per germline (reference sequence). The V gene end was trimmed by 5 bases and the J gene end by 7 bases; junction bases not matched to a gene: 10. The CDR3 DNA follows: TGTGCCAGCAGCGGAATTCGGGGGGGCGAAAATGAGCAGTTCTTC. Its translation is CASSGIRGGENEQFF.

Notes on this clonotype: The junction does not match germline at one end; this may be a read error. J is TRBJ2-1 and V is TRBV10-3, with D perhaps matching TRBD2 (5 bases). The CDR3 extends over 13 amino acids. CDR1 is ENHRY and CDR2 is SYGVKD in the germline V gene. This chain's CDR3 is CASSEGVGNEQFF. In DNA, the CDR3 is TGCGCCAGCAGTGAGGGAGTTGGCAATGAGCAGTTCTTC.

The chain is built from TRBV6-5 and TRBJ2-1; perhaps TRBD1 as D (5 bases). With 6 bases removed from V and 6 bases from J, the gap between germline ends came to 18 bases. Germline V gene lookup returns CDR1 MNHEY and CDR2 SVGAGI. The CDR3 totals 15 residues. The CDR3 DNA reads TGTGCCAGCAGCTTCCTTATCAGGGCCTCCAATGAGCAGTTCTTC. Translated, it gives CASSFLIRASNEQFF.

The rearrangement links TRBV6-2 or TRBV6-3 to TRBJ1-1, with 7 bases matching TRBD1. J was trimmed by 4 bases and V by 5 bases; bases with no gene match: 13. This CDR3 spans 16 amino acids. Germline CDR1 MNHEY, CDR2 SVGEGT. CDR3 sequence reads: CASSALTGRGVTEAFF. The CDR3, as DNA: TGTGCCAGCAGTGCCCTGACAGGGCGAGGAGTCACTGAAGCTTTCTTT.

V and J are TRBV7-2 and TRBJ2-7, with 11 bases lining up with TRBD2. Losses at the gene ends were 5 bases for V and 1 base for J; bases not matched to a gene: 1. CDR3 length equals 14 residues. Germline V gene lookup returns CDR1 SGHTA and CDR2 FQGNSA. In nucleotides, the CDR3 is TGTGCCAGCAGCCCTAGCGGGGGGTCCTACGAGCAGTACTTC. This encodes CASSPSGGSYEQYF.